The 15 T cell receptor beta chains presented below share a single source sample, sequenced in a study of CD4+ T cells in melanoma. Here immunoSEQ multiplex PCR was the method, and the copy in TCRdb shows in-frame clones only, minus some. The sample consists of over 45,000 clones, approximately 74% of them appearing once. Sequences were obtained from tumor tissue. The receptors originated from a human donor with melanoma.

Many counts were recorded for this clone. The chain uses TRBV6-5 and TRBJ1-2, with D perhaps matching TRBD1 (6 bases). There are 15 residues in the CDR3. Trimming left V 2 bases short and J 2 bases short, with 12 bases between. Germline V CDR1 and CDR2: MNHEY, SVGAGI. The CDR3 sequence: CASSYLTGTNYGYTF. The DNA of the CDR3 is TGTGCCAGCAGTTACCTTACAGGGACCAACTATGGCTACACCTTC.

The chain combines TRBV9 with TRBJ2-7; D tentatively fits TRBD1 or TRBD2 (5 bases each). Germline V gene lookup returns CDR1 SGDLS and CDR2 YYNGEE. This CDR3 contains 14 residues. Trimming took off 0 bases at V and 4 bases at J, with 11 bases between the two ends. CDR3 DNA sequence: TGTGCCAGCAGCGTAGATGTCGGGGCGTACGAGCAGTACTTC. Protein product: CASSVDVGAYEQYF.

The chain is built from TRBV7-9 and TRBJ1-1, with 9 bases that match TRBD1. The CDR3 runs to 17 residues. The V segment lost 5 bases and the J segment 7 bases; nucleotides outside the gene matches: 17. Germline V gene sequence: CDR1 SEHNR, CDR2 FQNEAQ (reference sequence). CDR3 region: CASSPWEGGQGGIEAFF. CDR3 nucleotides: TGTGCCAGCAGCCCCTGGGAAGGGGGACAGGGTGGGATTGAAGCTTTCTTT.

The chain couples TRBV5-4 to TRBJ2-7; the D gene is possibly TRBD2 (6 bases). This CDR3 has 15 amino acids. V was cut by 2 bases and J by 1 base, with 13 bases left in between. Germline CDR1 reads SGHNT; CDR2 reads YYREEE (reference sequence). CDR3 protein: CASSFLGGASYEQYF. The CDR3 DNA sequence: TGTGCCAGCAGCTTTTTAGGAGGGGCTTCCTACGAGCAGTACTTC.

The J gene is TRBJ1-3, the V gene TRBV7-2, with 7 bases aligning to TRBD1. The CDR3 length is 16 residues. The ends lost 5 bases at V and 0 bases at J; junction bases unmatched: 7. Germline-derived CDR1 and CDR2 are SGHTA and FQGNSA. CDR3 DNA: TGTGCCAGCAGCGTACAGGGGCCCCACTCTGGAAACACCATATATTTT. It translates to CASSVQGPHSGNTIYF.

The chain joins TRBV5-6 to TRBJ1-2; no clear D gene. Germline V CDR1 and CDR2: SGHDT, YYEEEE. Trimming pared 2 bases from V and 0 bases from J, leaving 5 bases between. The CDR3 runs to 13 residues. The CDR3 here is CASSFPANYGYTF. Written as DNA, the CDR3 is TGTGCCAGCAGCTTCCCCGCTAACTATGGCTACACCTTC.

J is TRBJ1-1 and V is TRBV4-3; 7 nucleotides agree with TRBD1. Trimming took 0 bases from V and 4 from J; bases not matched to a gene: 8. CDR3 length: 16 residues. From germline, CDR1 is LGHNA and CDR2 YSLEER. The CDR3 protein is CASSQDRLRGPTEAFF. The CDR3 DNA sequence: TGCGCCAGCAGCCAAGATCGATTGAGGGGGCCCACTGAAGCTTTCTTT.

The chain uses TRBV7-9 and TRBJ1-4; D call uncertain. V dropped 8 bases and J dropped 8 bases, with 18 bases sitting between them. The CDR3 length is 14 residues. Looked up from germline, CDR1 is SEHNR and CDR2 is FQNEAQ (reference sequence). The CDR3 DNA sequence: TGTGCCAGCGGCTCGCAACTAAGCGGGGAAAAACTGTTTTTT. The encoded protein is CASGSQLSGEKLFF.

V usage is TRBV6-4 and J usage is TRBJ2-1, with D perhaps TRBD2 (5 bases). The CDR3 is made up of 14 amino acids. Germline assignment: CDR1 MRHNA and CDR2 SNTAGT. V gave up 0 bases and J gave up 9 bases, with 12 bases separating them. CDR3 residues: CASSDSPKGSEQFF. In nucleotides, the CDR3 is TGTGCCAGCAGTGACTCGCCGAAAGGGAGTGAGCAGTTCTTC.

J is TRBJ1-3 and V is TRBV15; D unclear. The CDR3 length is 14 residues. The germline V gene encodes CDR1 LNHNV and CDR2 YYDKDF (reference sequence). V lost 0 bases and J 11 bases, leaving 14 bases between the germline ends. CDR3 sequence reads: CATSRDRGGRPIYF. Here the CDR3 DNA reads TGTGCCACCAGCAGAGACCGGGGAGGGAGACCCATATATTTT.

The genes are TRBV5-6 and TRBJ1-4; D is undetermined. Germline CDR1 is SGHDT and CDR2 is YYEEEE. V lost 0 bases, J lost 8 bases, and 17 bases lay in between. The CDR3 loop spans 16 amino acids. CDR3 nucleotides: TGTGCCAGCAGCTTGGGCACCCAGGTCCGGGAGGAAAAACTGTTTTTT. It is translated as CASSLGTQVREEKLFF.

This clone occurred once. CDR3 in DNA: TGCGCCAGCAGCCCGAGGGACAGGGTGGATTCACCCCTCCACTTT. Amino acids: CASSPRDRVDSPLHF. The V call is TRBV5-1, the J call TRBJ1-6; 9 bases are a match to TRBD1. Losses at the gene ends were 4 bases for V and 8 bases for J; bases not matched to a gene: 7. The germline gives CDR1 SGHRS, CDR2 YFSETQ. CDR3 length equals 15 residues.

Many counts were recorded for this clone. V usage is TRBV29-1 and J usage is TRBJ2-1, with D perhaps TRBD2 (6 bases). V gave up 2 bases and J gave up 8 bases, with 16 bases separating them. The germline CDR1 and CDR2 sequences are SQVTM and ANQGSEA. The CDR3 sequence is 14 residues long. CDR3 DNA sequence: TGCAGCGTTGAAAGGAGGGGCGGTAGTCATGAGCAGTTCTTC. This sequence encodes CSVERRGGSHEQFF.

This clone was observed a few times. The chain uses TRBV4-3 and TRBJ2-7, with 9 bases that match TRBD1. V lost 0 bases and J lost 5; bases outside the gene matches: 8. Germline V gene lookup returns CDR1 LGHNA and CDR2 YSLEER. CDR3 length: 16 amino acids. Here the CDR3 reads CASSQDQTGGLNEQYF. The CDR3 nucleotides are TGCGCCAGCAGCCAAGATCAAACAGGGGGCTTAAACGAGCAGTACTTC.

The genes are TRBV28 and TRBJ2-3; D remains ambiguous. The CDR3 extends over 13 amino acids. Germline values: CDR1 MDHEN, CDR2 SYDVKM. Trimming shortened V by 3 bases and J by 0 bases, and 4 bases separated the two germline ends. The CDR3 region is CASSLSSTDTQYF. CDR3 nucleotides: TGTGCCAGCAGTTTGTCGAGCACAGATACGCAGTATTTT.